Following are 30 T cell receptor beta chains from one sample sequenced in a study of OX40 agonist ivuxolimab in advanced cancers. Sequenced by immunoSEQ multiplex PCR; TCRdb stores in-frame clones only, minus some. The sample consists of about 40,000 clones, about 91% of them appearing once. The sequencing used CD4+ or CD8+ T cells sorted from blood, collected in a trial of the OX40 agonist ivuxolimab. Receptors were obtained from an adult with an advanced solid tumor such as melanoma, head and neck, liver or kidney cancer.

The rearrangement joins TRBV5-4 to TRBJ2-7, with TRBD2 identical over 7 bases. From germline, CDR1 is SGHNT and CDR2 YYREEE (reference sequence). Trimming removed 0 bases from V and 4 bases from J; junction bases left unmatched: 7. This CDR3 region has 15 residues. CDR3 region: CASSLGVLAEYEQYF. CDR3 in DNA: TGTGCCAGCAGCTTGGGAGTCCTAGCGGAATACGAGCAGTACTTC.

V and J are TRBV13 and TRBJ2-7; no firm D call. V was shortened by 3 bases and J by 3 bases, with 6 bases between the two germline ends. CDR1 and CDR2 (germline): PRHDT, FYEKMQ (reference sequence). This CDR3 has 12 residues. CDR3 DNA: TGTGCCAGCAGCTTCGGACGCTACGAGCAGTACTTC. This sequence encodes CASSFGRYEQYF. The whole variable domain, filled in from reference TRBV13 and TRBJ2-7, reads AAGVIQSPRHLIKEKRETATLKCYPIPRHDTVYWYQQGPGQDPQFLISFYEKMQSDKGSIPDRFSAQQFSDYHSELNMSSLELGDSALYFCASSFGRYEQYFGPGTRLTVT.

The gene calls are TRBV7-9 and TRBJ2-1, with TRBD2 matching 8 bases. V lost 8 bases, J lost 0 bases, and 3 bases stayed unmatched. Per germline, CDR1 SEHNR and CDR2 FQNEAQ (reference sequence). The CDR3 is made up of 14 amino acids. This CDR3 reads CASLSGSSYNEQFF. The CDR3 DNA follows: TGTGCCAGCCTCAGCGGGAGCTCCTACAATGAGCAGTTCTTC.

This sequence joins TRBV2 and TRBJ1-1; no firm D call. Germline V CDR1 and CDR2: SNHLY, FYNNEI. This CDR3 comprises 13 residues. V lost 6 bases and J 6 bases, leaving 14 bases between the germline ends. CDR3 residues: CASRALRRSEAFF. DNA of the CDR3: TGTGCCAGCAGGGCCCTAAGACGTTCTGAAGCTTTCTTT. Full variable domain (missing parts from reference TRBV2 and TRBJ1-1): EPEVTQTPSHQVTQMGQEVILRCVPISNHLYFYWYRQILGQKVEFLVSFYNNEISEKSEIFDDQFSVERPDGSNFTLKIRSTKLEDSAMYFCASRALRRSEAFFGQGTRLTVV.

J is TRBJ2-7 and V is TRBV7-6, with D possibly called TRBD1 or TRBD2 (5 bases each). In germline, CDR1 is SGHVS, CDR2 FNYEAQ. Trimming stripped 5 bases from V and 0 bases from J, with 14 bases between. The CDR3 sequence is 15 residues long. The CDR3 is CASSTGTSGSYEQYF. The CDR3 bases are TGTGCCAGCAGCACTGGGACCAGCGGCTCCTACGAGCAGTACTTC. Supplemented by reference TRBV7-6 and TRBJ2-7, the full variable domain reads GAGVSQSPRYKVTKRGQDVALRCDPISGHVSLYWYRQALGQGPEFLTYFNYEAQQDKSGLPNDRFSAERPEGSISTLTIQRTEQRDSAMYRCASSTGTSGSYEQYFGPGTRLTVT.

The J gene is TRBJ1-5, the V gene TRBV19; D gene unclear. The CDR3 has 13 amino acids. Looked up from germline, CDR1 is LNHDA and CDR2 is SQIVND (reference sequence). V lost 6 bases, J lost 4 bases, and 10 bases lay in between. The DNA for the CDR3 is TGTGCCAGTAGGAACGGGTATAATCAGCCCCAGCATTTT. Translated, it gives CASRNGYNQPQHF.

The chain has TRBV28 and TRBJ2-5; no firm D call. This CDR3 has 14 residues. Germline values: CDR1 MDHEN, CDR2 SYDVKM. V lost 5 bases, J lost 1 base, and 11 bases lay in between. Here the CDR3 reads CASSLRTAQETQYF. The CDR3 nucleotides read TGTGCCAGCAGTCTCCGGACGGCCCAAGAGACCCAGTACTTC.

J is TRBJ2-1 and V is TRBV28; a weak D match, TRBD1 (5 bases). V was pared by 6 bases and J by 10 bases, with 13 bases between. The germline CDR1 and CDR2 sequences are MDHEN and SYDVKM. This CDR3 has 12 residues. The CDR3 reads CASSTPGNEQFF. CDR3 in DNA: TGTGCCAGCAGCACCCCAGGGAACGAGCAGTTCTTC.

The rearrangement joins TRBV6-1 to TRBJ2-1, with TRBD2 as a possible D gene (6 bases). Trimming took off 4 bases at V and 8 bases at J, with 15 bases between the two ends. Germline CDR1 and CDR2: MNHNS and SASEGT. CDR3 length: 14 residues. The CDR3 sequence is CASSVFAGWDEQFF. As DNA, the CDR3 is TGTGCCAGCAGTGTCTTTGCGGGGTGGGATGAGCAGTTCTTC.

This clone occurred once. The CDR3 region has the DNA TGTGCCAGCAGCTCGGAGCGTGACACCGGGGAGCTGTTTTTT. Protein sequence: CASSSERDTGELFF. The chain joins TRBV7-3 to TRBJ2-2, with D unresolved. V was trimmed by 4 bases and J by 3 bases, leaving 9 bases between them. The germline gives CDR1 SGHTA, CDR2 FQGTGA. CDR3 length equals 14 residues.

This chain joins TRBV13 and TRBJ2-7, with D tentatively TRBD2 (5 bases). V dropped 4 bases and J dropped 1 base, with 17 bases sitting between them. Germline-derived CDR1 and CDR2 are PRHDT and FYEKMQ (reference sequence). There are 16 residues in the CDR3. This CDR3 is CASSSKGGFGSYEQYF. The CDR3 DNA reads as TGTGCCAGCAGCTCCAAGGGCGGGTTCGGGTCCTACGAGCAGTACTTC. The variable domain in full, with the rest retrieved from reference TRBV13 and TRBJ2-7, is AAGVIQSPRHLIKEKRETATLKCYPIPRHDTVYWYQQGPGQDPQFLISFYEKMQSDKGSIPDRFSAQQFSDYHSELNMSSLELGDSALYFCASSSKGGFGSYEQYFGPGTRLTVT.

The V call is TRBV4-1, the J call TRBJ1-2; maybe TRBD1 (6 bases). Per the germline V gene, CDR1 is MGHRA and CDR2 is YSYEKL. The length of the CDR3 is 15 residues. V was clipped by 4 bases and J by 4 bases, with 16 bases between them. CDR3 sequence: CASSPTAGATYGYTF. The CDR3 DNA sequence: TGCGCCAGCAGCCCCACCGCGGGGGCTACCTATGGCTACACCTTC.

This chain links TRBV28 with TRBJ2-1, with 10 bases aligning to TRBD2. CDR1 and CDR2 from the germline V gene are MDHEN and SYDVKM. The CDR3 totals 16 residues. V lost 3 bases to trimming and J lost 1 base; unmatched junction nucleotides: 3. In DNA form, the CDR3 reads TGTGCCAGCAGTTTGCCTAGCGGGAGTTCCTACAATGAGCAGTTCTTC. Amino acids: CASSLPSGSSYNEQFF.

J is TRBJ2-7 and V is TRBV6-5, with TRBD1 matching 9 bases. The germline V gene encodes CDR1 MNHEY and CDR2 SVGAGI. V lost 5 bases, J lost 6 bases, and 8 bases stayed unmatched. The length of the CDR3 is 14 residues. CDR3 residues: CASSIQGAAGEQYF. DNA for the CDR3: TGTGCCAGCAGTATACAGGGGGCGGCGGGCGAGCAGTACTTC.

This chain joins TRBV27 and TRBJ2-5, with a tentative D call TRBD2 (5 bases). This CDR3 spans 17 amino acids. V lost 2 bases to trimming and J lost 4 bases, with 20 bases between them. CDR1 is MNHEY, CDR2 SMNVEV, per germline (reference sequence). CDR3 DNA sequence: TGTGCCAGCAGTTTAGGCGGGCCGGGCCTAAGGGCAGAGACCCAGTACTTC. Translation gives CASSLGGPGLRAETQYF.

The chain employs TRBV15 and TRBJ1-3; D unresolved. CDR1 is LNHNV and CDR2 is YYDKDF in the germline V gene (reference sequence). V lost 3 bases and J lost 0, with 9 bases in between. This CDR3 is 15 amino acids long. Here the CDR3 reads CATSRSHSSGNTIYF. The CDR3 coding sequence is TGTGCCACCAGCAGGAGCCATAGCTCTGGAAACACCATATATTTT. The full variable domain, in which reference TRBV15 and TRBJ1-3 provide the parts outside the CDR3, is DAMVIQNPRYQVTQFGKPVTLSCSQTLNHNVMYWYQQKSSQAPKLLFHYYDKDFNNEADTPDNFQSRRPNTSFCFLDIRSPGLGDTAMYLCATSRSHSSGNTIYFGEGSWLTVV.

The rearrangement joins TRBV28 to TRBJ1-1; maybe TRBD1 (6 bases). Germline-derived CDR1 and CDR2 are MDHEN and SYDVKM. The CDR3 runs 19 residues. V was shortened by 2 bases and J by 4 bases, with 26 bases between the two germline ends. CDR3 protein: CASSLVPHKGGGGSTEAFF. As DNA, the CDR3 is TGTGCCAGCAGTTTAGTTCCCCACAAGGGAGGGGGGGGTAGCACTGAAGCTTTCTTT.

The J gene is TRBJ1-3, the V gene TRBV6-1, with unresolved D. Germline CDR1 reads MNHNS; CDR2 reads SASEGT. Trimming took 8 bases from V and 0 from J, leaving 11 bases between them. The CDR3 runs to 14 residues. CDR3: CASRGPNSGNTIYF. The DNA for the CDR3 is TGTGCCAGCCGTGGACCTAACTCTGGAAACACCATATATTTT.

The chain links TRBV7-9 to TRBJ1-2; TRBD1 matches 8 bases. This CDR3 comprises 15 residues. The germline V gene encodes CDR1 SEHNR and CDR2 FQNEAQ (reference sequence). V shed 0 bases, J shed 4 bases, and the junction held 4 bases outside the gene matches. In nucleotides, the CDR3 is TGTGCCAGCAGCTTAGCCAGGGGGCCGAGCTATGGCTACACCTTC. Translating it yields CASSLARGPSYGYTF.

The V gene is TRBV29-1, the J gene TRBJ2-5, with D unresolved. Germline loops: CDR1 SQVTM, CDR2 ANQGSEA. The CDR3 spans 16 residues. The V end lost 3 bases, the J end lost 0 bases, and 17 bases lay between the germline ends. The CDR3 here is CSVEGLTIKYQETQYF. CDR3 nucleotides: TGCAGCGTTGAGGGGTTAACTATCAAGTACCAAGAGACCCAGTACTTC.

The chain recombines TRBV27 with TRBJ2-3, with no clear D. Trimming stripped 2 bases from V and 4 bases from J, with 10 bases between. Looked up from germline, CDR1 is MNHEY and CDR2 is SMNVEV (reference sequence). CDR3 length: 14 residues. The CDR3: CASSLNEEADTQYF. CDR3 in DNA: TGTGCCAGCAGTTTAAACGAAGAAGCAGATACGCAGTATTTT.

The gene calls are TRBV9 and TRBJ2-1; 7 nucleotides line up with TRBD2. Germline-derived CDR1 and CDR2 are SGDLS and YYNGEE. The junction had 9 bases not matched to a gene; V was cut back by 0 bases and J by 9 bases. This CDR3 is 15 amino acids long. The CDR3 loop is CASSVGGTIPSEQFF. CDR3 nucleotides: TGTGCCAGCAGCGTAGGTGGGACTATCCCTAGTGAGCAGTTCTTC.

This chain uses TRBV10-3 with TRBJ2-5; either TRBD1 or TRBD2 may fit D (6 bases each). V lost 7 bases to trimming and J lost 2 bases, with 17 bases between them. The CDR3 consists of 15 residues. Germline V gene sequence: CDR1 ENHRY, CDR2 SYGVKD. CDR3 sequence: CAIKPRRGRQETQYF. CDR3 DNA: TGTGCCATCAAACCTCGGAGGGGGAGGCAAGAGACCCAGTACTTC.

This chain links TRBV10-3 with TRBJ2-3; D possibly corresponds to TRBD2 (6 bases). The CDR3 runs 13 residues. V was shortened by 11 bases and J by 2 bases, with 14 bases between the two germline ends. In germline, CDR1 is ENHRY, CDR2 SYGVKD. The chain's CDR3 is CALRGLTTDTQYF. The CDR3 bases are TGTGCCTTGAGAGGACTAACCACAGATACGCAGTATTTT.

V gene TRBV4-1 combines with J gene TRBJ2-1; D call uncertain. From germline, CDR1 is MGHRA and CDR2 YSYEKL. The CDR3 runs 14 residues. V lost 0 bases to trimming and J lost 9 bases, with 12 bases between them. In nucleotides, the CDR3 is TGCGCCAGCAGCCAAGATTCCAGTACCATTGAGCAGTTCTTC. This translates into CASSQDSSTIEQFF.

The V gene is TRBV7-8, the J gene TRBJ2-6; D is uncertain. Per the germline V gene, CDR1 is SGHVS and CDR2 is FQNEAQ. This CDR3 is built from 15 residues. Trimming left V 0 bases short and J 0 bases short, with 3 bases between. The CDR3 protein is CASSLAVSGANVLTF. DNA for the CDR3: TGTGCCAGCAGCTTAGCTGTCTCTGGGGCCAACGTCCTGACTTTC. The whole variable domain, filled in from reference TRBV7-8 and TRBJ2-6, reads GAGVSQSPRYKVAKRGQDVALRCDPISGHVSLFWYQQALGQGPEFLTYFQNEAQLDKSGLPSDRFFAERPEGSVSTLKIQRTQQEDSAVYLCASSLAVSGANVLTFGAGSRLTVL.

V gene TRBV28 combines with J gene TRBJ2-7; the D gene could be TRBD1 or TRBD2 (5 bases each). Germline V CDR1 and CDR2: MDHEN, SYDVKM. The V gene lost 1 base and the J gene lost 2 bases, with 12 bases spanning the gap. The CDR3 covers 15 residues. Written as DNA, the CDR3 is TGTGCCAGCAGTTTATTTCAGGGACCCCCCTACGAGCAGTACTTC. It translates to CASSLFQGPPYEQYF. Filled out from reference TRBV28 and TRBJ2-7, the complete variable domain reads DVKVTQSSRYLVKRTGEKVFLECVQDMDHENMFWYRQDPGLGLRLIYFSYDVKMKEKGDIPEGYSVSREKKERFSLILESASTNQTSMYLCASSLFQGPPYEQYFGPGTRLTVT.

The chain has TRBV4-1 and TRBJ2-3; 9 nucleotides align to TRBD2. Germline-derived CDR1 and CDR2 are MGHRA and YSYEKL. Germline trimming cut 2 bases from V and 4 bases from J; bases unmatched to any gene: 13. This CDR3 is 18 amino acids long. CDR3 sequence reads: CASSQPSAGGPSADTQYF. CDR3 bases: TGCGCCAGCAGCCAACCGTCGGCGGGAGGGCCAAGTGCAGATACGCAGTATTTT.

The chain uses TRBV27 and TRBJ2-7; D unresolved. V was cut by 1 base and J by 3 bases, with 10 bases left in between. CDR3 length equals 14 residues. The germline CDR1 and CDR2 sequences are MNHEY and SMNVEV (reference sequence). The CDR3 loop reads CASSLLVGDYEQYF. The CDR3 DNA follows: TGTGCCAGCAGTTTATTGGTCGGAGACTACGAGCAGTACTTC.

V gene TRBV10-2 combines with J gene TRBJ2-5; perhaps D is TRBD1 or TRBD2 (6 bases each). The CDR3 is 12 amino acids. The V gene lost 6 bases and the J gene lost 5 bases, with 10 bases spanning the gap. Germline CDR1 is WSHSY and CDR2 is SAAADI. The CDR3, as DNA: TGCGCCAGCAGGGGGGGCACGGAGACCCAGTACTTC. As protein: CASRGGTETQYF.